These 30 T cell receptor beta chains share one sample of origin, sequenced in a study of blood T cell repertoires in COVID-19. The protocol was immunoSEQ multiplex PCR, while the TCRdb copy is restricted to in-frame clones and leaves out a portion. The table has fewer than 200,000 clones, roughly four fifths seen once. Input material: peripheral blood. The receptors stem from a human donor in a cohort sampled during active COVID-19.

The chain combines TRBV5-1 with TRBJ2-7; TRBD2 might be the D (6 bases). This CDR3 spans 15 amino acids. CDR1 SGHRS and CDR2 YFSETQ come from the germline V gene. V shed 4 bases and J shed 5 bases, with 19 bases lying between them. In nucleotides, the CDR3 is TGCGCCAGCAGCCCCGGGGACTCCTACGCGAACGAGCAGTACTTC. It is translated as CASSPGDSYANEQYF.

A few counts support this clone. The chain joins TRBV7-3 to TRBJ2-6; D might be TRBD2 (6 bases). Between the trimmed V and J ends, which lost 5 bases and 0 bases, there was a span of 11 bases. Germline-derived CDR1 and CDR2 are SGHTA and FQGTGA. This CDR3 region has 16 residues. The DNA of the CDR3 is TGTGCCAGCAGCGTCGACGGGAGCTCTGGGGCCAACGTCCTGACTTTC. This codes for CASSVDGSSGANVLTF.

This clone was found a few times. The chain uses TRBV2 and TRBJ2-7, with D possibly matching TRBD1 (6 bases). The CDR3 is made up of 14 amino acids. CDR1 is SNHLY and CDR2 is FYNNEI in the germline V gene. Trimming shortened V by 4 bases and J by 5 bases, and 15 bases separated the two germline ends. For the CDR3, the DNA is TGTGCCAGCAGTGCTCAGGGGTCGCTGGACGAGCAGTACTTC. Translating gives CASSAQGSLDEQYF.

V gene TRBV9 combines with J gene TRBJ2-1; TRBD2 aligns across 13 bases. Losses at the gene ends were 3 bases for V and 10 bases for J; bases not matched to a gene: 7. Per germline, CDR1 SGDLS and CDR2 YYNGEE. There are 15 residues in the CDR3. The CDR3 DNA sequence: TGTGCCAGCAGCGATGGACTAGCGGGGGTAGGGGAGCAGTTCTTC. It is translated as CASSDGLAGVGEQFF. Supplemented by reference TRBV9 and TRBJ2-1, the full variable domain reads DSGVTQTPKHLITATGQRVTLRCSPRSGDLSVYWYQQSLDQGLQFLIQYYNGEERAKGNILERFSAQQFPDLHSELNLSSLELGDSALYFCASSDGLAGVGEQFFGPGTRLTVL.

This chain links TRBV5-6 with TRBJ2-3; 9 nucleotides agree with TRBD1. CDR1 is SGHDT, CDR2 YYEEEE, per germline. The junction had 2 bases not matched to a gene; V was cut back by 0 bases and J by 3 bases. This CDR3 spans 15 amino acids. CDR3 bases: TGTGCCAGCAGCTTGGGGGGGACAGGGACAGATACGCAGTATTTT. Amino acid sequence: CASSLGGTGTDTQYF.

The CDR3 DNA follows: TGTGCCAGTAGACCAAGGGACAGGGTCAACGAGCAGTACTTC. Translated: CASRPRDRVNEQYF. The chain links TRBV19 to TRBJ2-7; TRBD1 aligns across 9 bases. V trimming: 6 bases; J trimming: 5 bases; junction bases outside the gene matches: 8. Germline V CDR1 and CDR2: LNHDA, SQIVND (reference sequence). There are 14 residues in the CDR3.

This clone was recorded once. This chain links TRBV5-6 with TRBJ1-6, with D possibly being TRBD1 (5 bases). In germline, CDR1 is SGHDT, CDR2 YYEEEE. The CDR3 runs 17 residues. V was trimmed by 3 bases and J by 4 bases, leaving 17 bases between them. The CDR3, as DNA: TGTGCCAGCAGCTCCAATCAGGGAACCATATATAATTCACCCCTCCACTTT. Protein product: CASSSNQGTIYNSPLHF.

This chain connects TRBV9 to TRBJ2-5; 11 bases map to TRBD2. CDR1 and CDR2 (germline): SGDLS, YYNGEE. The V gene end was trimmed by 4 bases and the J gene end by 5 bases; junction bases not matched to a gene: 7. This CDR3 region has 15 residues. The CDR3 bases are TGTGCCAGCAGCCCGAGACTAGCGGGGTGGGAGACCCAGTACTTC. Protein sequence: CASSPRLAGWETQYF. The full variable domain, in which reference TRBV9 and TRBJ2-5 provide the parts outside the CDR3, is DSGVTQTPKHLITATGQRVTLRCSPRSGDLSVYWYQQSLDQGLQFLIQYYNGEERAKGNILERFSAQQFPDLHSELNLSSLELGDSALYFCASSPRLAGWETQYFGPGTRLLVL.

The rearrangement links TRBV6-5 to TRBJ1-5; D remains ambiguous. The CDR3 extends over 13 amino acids. The V gene's germline CDR1 is MNHEY and CDR2 SVGAGI. V lost 3 bases, J lost 5 bases, and 8 bases lay in between. The CDR3 bases are TGTGCCAGCAGTTATTCCGCAGATCAGCCCCAGCATTTT. Translated, it gives CASSYSADQPQHF.

As DNA, the CDR3 is TGCGCCAGCAGCTTACTAGCGGGGGGTTCGGATACGCAGTATTTT. It yields the protein CASSLLAGGSDTQYF. This chain connects TRBV5-1 to TRBJ2-3; TRBD2 matches 12 bases. Germline values: CDR1 SGHRS, CDR2 YFSETQ. The CDR3 loop spans 15 amino acids. After removal of 2 bases from V and 6 bases from J, the junction contained 4 bases not matched to a gene.

V gene TRBV12-5 combines with J gene TRBJ2-1; D gene unclear. Deletions cut 3 bases from V and 9 bases from J, with 12 bases between. Germline CDR1 LGHNT, CDR2 FRNRAP. The CDR3 covers 13 residues. The CDR3 DNA is TGTGCTAGTGGTTTAAGCCCCTCCGGTGAGCAGTTCTTC. Translating it yields CASGLSPSGEQFF.

This chain joins TRBV11-2 and TRBJ1-6; D gene uncertain. CDR1 is SGHAT, CDR2 FQNNGV, per germline. This CDR3 region has 15 residues. V was cut by 4 bases and J by 1 base, with 8 bases left in between. CDR3 sequence (DNA): TGTGCCAGCAGCTCCTCGGGGTCCTATAATTCACCCCTCCACTTT. This codes for CASSSSGSYNSPLHF.

This clone was recorded only once. This rearrangement joins TRBV2 to TRBJ1-2; D not resolved. The V and J ends lost 7 bases and 8 bases respectively, with 17 bases between them. This CDR3 spans 13 amino acids. From germline, CDR1 is SNHLY and CDR2 FYNNEI. The DNA of the CDR3 is TGTGCCAGCACCGAAAACAGAGGAGGGGGCTACACCTTC. This translates into CASTENRGGGYTF.

The chain employs TRBV7-8 and TRBJ1-2, with 9 nucleotides matching TRBD1. Germline lookup yields CDR1 SGHVS and CDR2 FQNEAQ. The CDR3 loop spans 15 amino acids. The V gene end was trimmed by 1 base and the J gene end by 4 bases; junction bases not matched to a gene: 4. CDR3 in DNA: TGTGCCAGCAGCTTAGTAGCGACAGGGGGCTATGGCTACACCTTC. Translated, it gives CASSLVATGGYGYTF.

The rearrangement uses TRBV18 and TRBJ1-5; 8 bases map to TRBD1. CDR1 and CDR2 (germline): KGHSH, LQKENI. This CDR3 is built from 15 residues. J gave up 6 bases and V 3 bases, and 7 bases lay outside the gene matches. The DNA of the CDR3 is TGTGCCAGCTCACCTCTTGCAGGGGGCGGTCAGCCCCAGCATTTT. Amino acids: CASSPLAGGGQPQHF.

The rearrangement joins TRBV6-1 to TRBJ2-7; D perhaps matches TRBD2 (6 bases). V was pared by 1 base and J by 6 bases, with 13 bases between. The CDR3 extends over 14 amino acids. CDR1 and CDR2 from the germline V gene are MNHNS and SASEGT. This chain's CDR3 is CASSEEGRRGEQYF. DNA of the CDR3: TGTGCCAGCAGTGAAGAGGGCCGGAGGGGCGAGCAGTACTTC.

This chain connects TRBV2 to TRBJ1-1; weak D call: TRBD1 (5 bases). The CDR3 loop spans 15 amino acids. In germline, CDR1 is SNHLY, CDR2 FYNNEI. Trimming pared 6 bases from V and 4 bases from J, leaving 18 bases between. CDR3 in amino acids: CASRLGTKRGTEAFF. The CDR3 bases are TGTGCCAGCAGACTTGGGACTAAAAGGGGCACTGAAGCTTTCTTT.

This clone was observed a single time. The chain is built from TRBV7-8 and TRBJ2-5; D unclear. Per germline, CDR1 SGHVS and CDR2 FQNEAQ. Trimming removed 1 base from V and 3 bases from J, with 12 bases in between. The length of the CDR3 is 15 residues. The CDR3, as DNA: TGTGCCAGCAGCTTAGAATTTGCCGCGGAAGAGACCCAGTACTTC. It translates to CASSLEFAAEETQYF.

V and J are TRBV7-6 and TRBJ1-2; D unresolved. Trimming stripped 5 bases from V and 4 bases from J, with 11 bases between. CDR1 and CDR2 (germline): SGHVS, FNYEAQ. The CDR3 is 13 amino acids. The CDR3, as DNA: TGTGCCAGCAGCCCCGGGGAGGGCTATGGCTACACCTTC. This encodes CASSPGEGYGYTF.

The CDR3 reads CASSQDRGNHQPQHF. The CDR3 DNA reads as TGTGCCAGCAGCCAAGACCGGGGGAATCATCAGCCCCAGCATTTT. The chain links TRBV4-2 to TRBJ1-5; perhaps TRBD1 as D (5 bases). V shed 0 bases and J shed 5 bases, with 11 bases lying between them. The germline gives CDR1 LGHNA, CDR2 YNFKEQ. This CDR3 contains 15 residues.

The V gene is TRBV2, the J gene TRBJ1-5, with D unresolved. V was trimmed by 2 bases and J by 7 bases, leaving 12 bases between them. Germline V CDR1 and CDR2: SNHLY, FYNNEI. The CDR3 contains 14 residues. CDR3 sequence (DNA): TGTGCCAGCAGTGAAAATGGCTCGGGGCAGCCCCAGCATTTT. Its translation: CASSENGSGQPQHF.

This rearrangement joins TRBV9 to TRBJ2-3, with D maybe TRBD1 (6 bases). Per the germline V gene, CDR1 is SGDLS and CDR2 is YYNGEE. V lost 0 bases and J lost 4, with 18 bases in between. The CDR3 has 17 amino acids. In DNA form, the CDR3 reads TGTGCCAGCAGCGTAGAAGTGATGGGGACATACGCAGATACGCAGTATTTT. Its protein is CASSVEVMGTYADTQYF.

The chain combines TRBV6-5 with TRBJ2-3, with D uncertain. The CDR3 has 13 amino acids. CDR1 is MNHEY, CDR2 SVGAGI, per germline. V was clipped by 6 bases and J by 3 bases, with 10 bases between them. CDR3 DNA sequence: TGTGCCAGCAGACTCGTCTCTACAGATACGCAGTATTTT. Encoded protein: CASRLVSTDTQYF.

This clone was observed once. The J gene is TRBJ2-1, the V gene TRBV6-4; 14 nucleotides line up with TRBD2. V lost 1 base, J lost 15 bases, and 8 bases stayed unmatched. The CDR3 sequence is 15 residues long. CDR1 MRHNA and CDR2 SNTAGT come from the germline V gene. CDR3 bases: TGTGCCAGCAGTGACTGGGGGACTAGCGGGGGTGGTCTGTTCTTC. Encoded protein: CASSDWGTSGGGLFF.

V gene TRBV19 combines with J gene TRBJ2-1; 9 bases are shared with TRBD2. V lost 6 bases, J lost 5 bases, and 11 bases stayed unmatched. Germline-derived CDR1 and CDR2 are LNHDA and SQIVND (reference sequence). The CDR3 spans 16 residues. DNA of the CDR3: TGTGCCAGTAGCGGCCCTTTAGCGGGGGAGGACAATGAGCAGTTCTTC. This sequence encodes CASSGPLAGEDNEQFF.

The chain joins TRBV2 to TRBJ2-7, with D maybe TRBD1 (6 bases). Germline CDR1 SNHLY, CDR2 FYNNEI. V was clipped by 7 bases and J by 3 bases, with 16 bases between them. This CDR3 has 14 amino acids. The chain's CDR3 is CASNAQGSRYEQYF. CDR3 in DNA: TGTGCCAGCAATGCACAGGGCAGCCGCTACGAGCAGTACTTC. Full variable domain (rest looked up from reference TRBV2 and TRBJ2-7): EPEVTQTPSHQVTQMGQEVILRCVPISNHLYFYWYRQILGQKVEFLVSFYNNEISEKSEIFDDQFSVERPDGSNFTLKIRSTKLEDSAMYFCASNAQGSRYEQYFGPGTRLTVT.

The rearrangement uses TRBV19 and TRBJ2-1; 9 positions agree with TRBD2. The CDR3 covers 20 residues. Germline V gene data show CDR1 as LNHDA and CDR2 as SQIVND (reference sequence). V lost 7 bases and J lost 3; bases outside the gene matches: 22. The CDR3 bases are TGTGCCAGTACCCCGATAGCGGGGGAGGACTTTCCATCCATCTACAATGAGCAGTTCTTC. Amino acid sequence: CASTPIAGEDFPSIYNEQFF.

V is TRBV7-2 and J is TRBJ1-1; TRBD1 agrees at 8 bases. Germline loops: CDR1 SGHTA, CDR2 FQGNSA. Losses at the gene ends were 3 bases for V and 3 bases for J; bases not matched to a gene: 3. The CDR3 runs 14 residues. CDR3 coding DNA: TGTGCCAGCAGCTTGACCAGGGGGCACACTGAAGCTTTCTTT. Translation gives CASSLTRGHTEAFF.

The chain combines TRBV19 with TRBJ1-5; tentatively, D is TRBD1 (6 bases). Trimming took off 7 bases at V and 0 bases at J, with 19 bases between the two ends. Germline lookup yields CDR1 LNHDA and CDR2 SQIVND (reference sequence). The CDR3 spans 17 residues. CDR3 loop: CASIGGGGLASNQPQHF. CDR3 nucleotide sequence: TGTGCCAGTATTGGGGGGGGCGGTCTCGCTAGCAATCAGCCCCAGCATTTT.

The gene calls are TRBV7-3 and TRBJ1-6; TRBD1 is a possible D gene (6 bases). The CDR3 sequence is 18 residues long. CDR1 is SGHTA and CDR2 is FQGTGA in the germline V gene. The ends were cut back, 5 bases at V and 9 bases at J, with 26 bases in the middle. CDR3 nucleotide sequence: TGTGCCAGCAGCCCCGATACCATTTGTGCAGGGGAGTTTTCACCCCTCCACTTT. Protein product: CASSPDTICAGEFSPLHF.